The clone carrying this T cell receptor beta chain was seen only a few times. The same CDR3 arises from other DNA sequences in this sample as well. The sample belongs to a study of shared clonotypes between healthy human individuals. TCRdb keeps only in-frame clones here, not all; method: immunoSEQ multiplex PCR. The sample has more than 200,000 clones; about 65% are singletons. The sequenced material came from memory CD4+ T cells sorted from blood. Subset described: CD45RA-negative fraction. The clonotype comes from a man in his thirties or forties in good health.

The CDR3 reads CASSLNTEAFF. CDR3 sequence (DNA): TGTGCCAGCAGCTTGAACACTGAAGCTTTCTTT. V is TRBV5-4 and J is TRBJ1-1; D gene ambiguous. V dropped 1 base and J dropped 2 bases, with 0 bases sitting between them. The CDR3 is made up of 11 amino acids. The germline V gene encodes CDR1 SGHNT and CDR2 YYREEE (reference sequence).